One and the same sample provided the 19 T cell receptor beta chains below, sequenced in a study of blood T cells in healthy people across ages. A J-beta primer mix and a sample-barcoded 5' primer were used in a second PCR of roughly 7 to 12 cycles. TCRdb fed the 5' RACE reads into MiXCR, producing one record per CDR3 protein. The repertoire consists of about 940,000 distinct CDR3 sequences, with roughly 48% occurring once and the leading ten covering roughly 13%. The sequenced sample consisted of blood. These receptors were collected from a man younger than 40 in good health.

This clonotype has just a few counts. The chain recombines TRBV4-3 with TRBJ1-2; D not resolved. The CDR3 runs to 15 residues. Germline CDR1 LGHNA, CDR2 YSLEER. V was pared by 0 bases and J by 8 bases, with 16 bases between. This chain's CDR3 is CASSQELLALEGYTF. Here the CDR3 DNA reads TGCGCCAGCAGCCAAGAGTTACTGGCGTTGGAAGGCTACACCTTC.

The chain joins TRBV20-1 to TRBJ2-1, with 11 bases identical to TRBD2. This CDR3 region has 16 residues. V shed 0 bases, J shed 13 bases, and the junction held 14 bases outside the gene matches. Germline V gene data show CDR1 as DFQATT and CDR2 as SNEGSKA (reference sequence). The DNA of the CDR3 is TGCAGTGCTAGAGATAGCCTAGCGGGGGGACGGCTGACCCAGTTCTTC. The encoded protein is CSARDSLAGGRLTQFF.

This clonotype came up a few times. This sequence joins TRBV24-1 and TRBJ2-1; D might be TRBD1 or TRBD2, each matching 6 bases. Germline V gene lookup returns CDR1 KGHDR and CDR2 SFDVKD. This CDR3 is 14 amino acids long. V shed 5 bases and J shed 7 bases, with 14 bases lying between them. CDR3 coding DNA: TGTGCCACCAGTGTTGGGGGGCCGGAAAATGAGCAGTTCTTC. Its translation is CATSVGGPENEQFF.

Only a few counts were recorded for this clonotype. The chain has TRBV28 and TRBJ2-3; 9 bases line up with TRBD2. The CDR3 totals 13 residues. From germline, CDR1 is MDHEN and CDR2 SYDVKM. With V trimmed by 9 bases and J by 2 bases, 3 bases remained unmatched. Here the CDR3 reads CASGTSSTDTQYF. CDR3 DNA: TGTGCCAGTGGGACTAGCTCCACAGATACGCAGTATTTT.

This clonotype was observed a few times. This chain joins TRBV10-3 and TRBJ1-1; D is unresolved. The length of the CDR3 is 13 residues. Trimming removed 0 bases from V and 10 bases from J, with 12 bases in between. Germline lookup yields CDR1 ENHRY and CDR2 SYGVKD. The CDR3, as DNA: TGTGCCATCAGTGAGTCCGAGGGCCGGGGAGCTTTCTTT. As protein: CAISESEGRGAFF.

This clonotype was picked up a small number of times. The chain combines TRBV4-1 with TRBJ2-1; D remains unclear. Germline V gene lookup returns CDR1 MGHRA and CDR2 YSYEKL. The CDR3 contains 16 residues. Trimming pared 6 bases from V and 0 bases from J, leaving 15 bases between. The CDR3 region has the DNA TGCGCCAGCAGTCAACCTACCTACAGCTCCTACAATGAGCAGTTCTTC. It codes for CASSQPTYSSYNEQFF.

The chain joins TRBV6-2 or TRBV6-3 to TRBJ2-2, with D hard to call. Trimming removed 3 bases at V and 1 base at J, with 12 bases between. Looked up from germline, CDR1 is MNHEY and CDR2 is SVGEGT. The CDR3 has 16 amino acids. Here the CDR3 DNA reads TGTGCCAGCAGTTATCACGGTACAGAGAACACCGGGGAGCTGTTTTTT. Protein sequence: CASSYHGTENTGELFF.

With respect to this clonotype: This sequence may be a read error, since a much larger clone differs from it by one base. The chain combines TRBV7-2 with TRBJ2-7, with D hard to call. The CDR3 is 17 amino acids. The V end lost 6 bases, the J end lost 0 bases, and 21 bases lay between the germline ends. The germline V gene encodes CDR1 SGHTA and CDR2 FQGNSA. CDR3 bases: TGTGCCAGCAGGCTCGATTCCTCCAGGATACTCTCCTACGAGCAGTACTTC. The encoded protein is CASRLDSSRILSYEQYF.

CDR3: CSAKGLAGGTDTQYF. The CDR3 region has the DNA TGCAGTGCCAAAGGACTAGCGGGGGGCACAGATACGCAGTATTTT. The J gene is TRBJ2-3, the V gene TRBV20-1, with 13 nucleotides matching TRBD2. The CDR3 has 15 residues. V gave up 6 bases and J gave up 1 base; unmatched junction bases: 4. Germline assignment: CDR1 DFQATT and CDR2 SNEGSKA (reference sequence).

The V gene is TRBV6-5, the J gene TRBJ2-1; the D gene is possibly TRBD2 (6 bases). The CDR3 length is 15 residues. CDR1 is MNHEY, CDR2 SVGAGI, per germline. V dropped 0 bases and J dropped 4 bases, with 10 bases sitting between them. DNA for the CDR3: TGTGCCAGCAGTTACTCGGGGACTCAGTACAATGAGCAGTTCTTC. This translates into CASSYSGTQYNEQFF.

J is TRBJ2-3 and V is TRBV7-2; 10 bases match TRBD2. The V gene's germline CDR1 is SGHTA and CDR2 FQGNSA. The CDR3 is 15 residues long. V lost 3 bases and J lost 2; bases outside the gene matches: 2. The CDR3 DNA reads as TGTGCCAGCAGCTTCCTAGCGGGGGTCACAGATACGCAGTATTTT. Encoded protein: CASSFLAGVTDTQYF.

V and J are TRBV2 and TRBJ2-5, with 7 bases fitting TRBD1. The J call could be wrong; TRBJ2-7 is a better fit for the DNA end. Germline V gene sequence: CDR1 SNHLY, CDR2 FYNNEI. The CDR3 consists of 14 residues. The CDR3 nucleotides are TGTGCCAGCATTGACAGGGTTCTTAAATACGAGCAGTACTTC. Translation: CASIDRVLKYEQYF.

The CDR3 sequence is CASSRPGQSFGKLFF. The CDR3 nucleotides are TGTGCCAGCAGTAGACCGGGACAGTCCTTTGGAAAACTGTTTTTT. This rearrangement joins TRBV12-3 or TRBV12-4 to TRBJ1-4; 7 bases align to TRBD1. The CDR3 length is 15 residues. V was clipped by 5 bases and J by 10 bases; unmatched bases: 13.

This chain joins TRBV20-1 and TRBJ1-4, with 11 bases matching TRBD1. V lost 5 bases and J lost 13; bases outside the gene matches: 15. The germline CDR1 and CDR2 sequences are DFQATT and SNEGSKA (reference sequence). The CDR3 sequence is 15 residues long. CDR3 sequence reads: CSAPPGTGGSRGLFF. CDR3 bases: TGCAGTGCTCCACCCGGGACAGGGGGATCTCGGGGACTGTTTTTT.

This chain uses TRBV29-1 with TRBJ1-1; D is undetermined. Trimming stripped 5 bases from V and 3 bases from J, with 13 bases between. The CDR3 has 13 amino acids. Germline CDR1 reads SQVTM; CDR2 reads ANQGSEA. As DNA, the CDR3 is TGCAGCGTTAAGTCCGGGAGCGACACTGAAGCTTTCTTT. This gives the protein CSVKSGSDTEAFF.

The sample holds many counts of this clonotype. The genes are TRBV29-1 and TRBJ2-1, with D perhaps matching TRBD2 (5 bases). The CDR3 covers 11 residues. Trimming removed 7 bases at V and 8 bases at J, with 12 bases between. The germline V gene encodes CDR1 SQVTM and CDR2 ANQGSEA. The CDR3 nucleotides read TGCAGCGCCGGGAACGGGGATGAGCAGTTCTTC. Translating gives CSAGNGDEQFF.

The table lists this clonotype with a few counts. The V gene is TRBV4-3, the J gene TRBJ1-1; D perhaps matches TRBD1 (5 bases). Trimming stripped 5 bases from V and 1 base from J, with 11 bases between. This CDR3 is 14 amino acids long. In germline, CDR1 is LGHNA, CDR2 YSLEER. CDR3 coding DNA: TGCGCCAGCAGCGCCGATACAGGGAACACTGAAGCTTTCTTT. It specifies CASSADTGNTEAFF.

This clonotype was observed a handful of times. The chain has TRBV9 and TRBJ2-5; D might be TRBD1 or TRBD2, each matching 5 bases. Trimming took 3 bases from V and 2 from J, leaving 14 bases between them. The CDR3 is made up of 15 amino acids. Germline V gives CDR1 SGDLS, CDR2 YYNGEE. The CDR3 region is CASSAGGHSQETQYF. CDR3 bases: TGTGCCAGCAGCGCTGGAGGACACTCACAAGAGACCCAGTACTTC.

This clonotype turned up a few times. The V gene is TRBV5-1, the J gene TRBJ2-5, with 7 bases identical to TRBD1. Near its end, the DNA agrees better with TRBJ2-7, so the J call may be wrong. Germline CDR1 is SGHRS and CDR2 is YFSETQ. The CDR3 length is 15 residues. The CDR3 here is CASRQGPSNTYEQYF. Written as DNA, the CDR3 is TGCGCCAGCCGACAGGGCCCTTCTAATACCTACGAGCAGTACTTC.